These T cell receptor beta chains were read from a single sample in a study of tumor and adjacent non-tumor tissue in lung cancer. Via MiXCR, TCRdb re-called the multiplex PCR reads, giving one row per CDR3 protein. Here the sample spans roughly 140,000 distinct CDR3 sequences, around 65% being singletons. Sequences were obtained from lung tumor tissue. These receptors were obtained from a man aged 60 to 69 with small cell lung cancer. Each CDR3 is given with its conserved first and last residue. D genes are given only for firm matches. The size of a clone is reported for some rows only, either as once, few or many, or as a class for expanded clones.

D: NA
V: TRBV7-9
J: TRBJ2-7
size: NA
DNA: TGTGCCAGCAGCCCTCCCCTACCCTACGAGCAGTACTTC
CDR3: CASSPPLPYEQYF

D: NA
V: TRBV6-1
J: TRBJ2-1
size: NA
DNA: TGTGCCAGCAGTGAAGAGTTGGGTCTCTCCTACAATGAGCAGTTCTTC
CDR3: CASSEELGLSYNEQFF

D: NA
V: TRBV6-2/TRBV6-3
J: TRBJ1-1
size: NA
DNA: TGTGCCAGCAGTAAACTGACAGTGGCGGGTACTGAACCTTTCTTT
CDR3: CASSKLTVAGTEPFF

D: NA
V: TRBV6-1
J: TRBJ2-5
size: few
DNA: TGTGCCAGCAGTGTAAGTCCTTTCGGGGAGACCCAGTACTTC
CDR3: CASSVSPFGETQYF

D: NA
V: TRBV9
J: TRBJ1-6
size: NA
DNA: TGTGCCAGCAGCGTAACAGGGAGCTCCTATAATTCACCCCTCCACTTT
CDR3: CASSVTGSSYNSPLHF

D: NA
V: TRBV30
J: TRBJ1-5
size: NA
DNA: TGTGACTGGAGTGTAATGAATAGCAATCAGCCCCAGCATTTT
CDR3: CDWSVMNSNQPQHF

D: NA
V: TRBV20-1
J: TRBJ2-3
size: few
DNA: TGCAGTGCTAGAACTCCGGGGAGTTATACGCAGTATTTT
CDR3: CSARTPGSYTQYF

D: TRBD2
V: TRBV6-1
J: TRBJ2-1
size: many
DNA: TGTGCCAGCAGTGCCTCCGGGGGGAGGGCCGGGAATGAGCAGTTCTTC
CDR3: CASSASGGRAGNEQFF

D: TRBD2
V: TRBV20-1
J: TRBJ2-6
size: few
DNA: TGCAGTGCTAGTGTAGCGGGATGGGACTCTGGGGCCAACGTCCTGACTTTC
CDR3: CSASVAGWDSGANVLTF

D: NA
V: TRBV28
J: TRBJ2-2
size: many
DNA: TGTGCCAGCAGTGTACCAGCTCCCGGGGAGCTGTTTTTT
CDR3: CASSVPAPGELFF

D: TRBD2
V: TRBV6-2/TRBV6-3
J: TRBJ2-7
size: NA
DNA: TGTGCCAGCAACGGCGGGAGTTTATACGAGCACTACTTC
CDR3: CASNGGSLYEHYF

D: NA
V: TRBV20-1
J: TRBJ1-2
size: NA
DNA: TGCATTGCCCTAAAAGGCTATGGCTACACCTTC
CDR3: CIALKGYGYTF

D: TRBD2
V: TRBV11-3
J: TRBJ2-1
size: NA
DNA: TGTGTCAGCAGCTTAGCGGGGGGATACCATGAGCAGTTCTTC
CDR3: CVSSLAGGYHEQFF

D: NA
V: TRBV12-3/TRBV12-4
J: TRBJ2-1
size: NA
DNA: TGTGCCAGCAGTCCCGGGACCTGCAATGAGCAGTTCTTC
CDR3: CASSPGTCNEQFF

D: TRBD1
V: TRBV6-1
J: TRBJ1-1
size: NA
DNA: TGTGCCAGCAGGGGGACAGATCTGAGGACTGAAGCTTTCTTT
CDR3: CASRGTDLRTEAFF

D: NA
V: TRBV29-1
J: TRBJ1-1
size: NA
DNA: TGCAGCGTTCAGGGAGGCACTGAAGCTCTCTTT
CDR3: CSVQGGTEALF

D: NA
V: TRBV5-1
J: TRBJ2-2
size: NA
DNA: TGCGCCAGCAGCTTCAATAGCTGGGCCGGGGAGCTGTTTTTT
CDR3: CASSFNSWAGELFF

D: NA
V: TRBV28
J: TRBJ1-6
size: NA
DNA: TGTGCCAGCAGTGACATAGCGAACTATAATTCACCCCTCCACTTT
CDR3: CASSDIANYNSPLHF